The T cell receptor (beta chain) described here comes from a study of T-cell memory formation after mild COVID-19. Overall study findings and caveats: Among CD4+ contracting clones, most were CM and EM, and CD8+ ones EMRA.

CDR3 size: 15 residues. The junction had 9 bases not matched to a gene; V was cut back by 3 bases and J by 5 bases. Germline V CDR1 and CDR2: DFQATT, SNEGSKA (reference sequence). Using its own MiXCR run on the 5' RACE reads, TCRdb lists one record per CDR3 protein. This sample has 550,000 to 600,000 distinct CDR3 sequences; about 22% occur once, and the top ten carry about 8.4%. The sample holds a few counts of this clonotype. Antigen unknown. This chain connects TRBV20-1 to TRBJ2-7; 11 nucleotides match TRBD2. The TCR sequence derives from an adult woman who had mild COVID-19 (a few samples of this study predate the infection). Cell type and time point are not known. Sequenced material: PBMCs or a T cell subset sorted from them (not recorded which). Here the CDR3 reads CSASGLTSGTNEQYF. DNA for the CDR3: TGCAGTGCTAGTGGGCTGACTAGCGGGACAAACGAGCAGTACTTC.